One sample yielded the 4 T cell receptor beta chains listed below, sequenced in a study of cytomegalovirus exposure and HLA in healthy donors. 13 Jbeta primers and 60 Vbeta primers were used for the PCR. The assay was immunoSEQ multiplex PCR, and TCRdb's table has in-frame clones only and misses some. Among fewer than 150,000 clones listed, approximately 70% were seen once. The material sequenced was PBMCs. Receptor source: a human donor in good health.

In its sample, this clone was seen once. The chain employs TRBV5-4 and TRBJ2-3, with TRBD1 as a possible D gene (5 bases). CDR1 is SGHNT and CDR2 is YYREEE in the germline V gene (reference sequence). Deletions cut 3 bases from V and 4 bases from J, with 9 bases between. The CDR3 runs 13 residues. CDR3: CASSSGAPDTQYF. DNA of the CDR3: TGTGCCAGCAGCTCTGGGGCCCCAGATACGCAGTATTTT.

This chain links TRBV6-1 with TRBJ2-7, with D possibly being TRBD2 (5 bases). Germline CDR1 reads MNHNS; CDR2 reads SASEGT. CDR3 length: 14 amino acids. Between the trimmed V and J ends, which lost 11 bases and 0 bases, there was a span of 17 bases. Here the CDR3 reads CAGKAEPSSYEQYF. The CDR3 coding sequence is TGTGCCGGCAAAGCGGAACCGAGCTCCTACGAGCAGTACTTC.

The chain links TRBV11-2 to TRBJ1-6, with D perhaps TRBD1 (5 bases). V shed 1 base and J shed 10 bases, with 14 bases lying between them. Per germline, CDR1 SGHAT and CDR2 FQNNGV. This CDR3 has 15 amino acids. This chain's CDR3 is CASSLVSGIGSPLHF. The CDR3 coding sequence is TGTGCCAGCAGCTTAGTGTCAGGGATTGGATCACCCCTCCACTTT.

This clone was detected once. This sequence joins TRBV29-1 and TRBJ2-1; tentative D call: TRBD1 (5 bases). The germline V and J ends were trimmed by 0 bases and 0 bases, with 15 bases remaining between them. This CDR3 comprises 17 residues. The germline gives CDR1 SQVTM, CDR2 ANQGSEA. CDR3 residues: CSVEDGAWSGSYNEQFF. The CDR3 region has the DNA TGCAGCGTTGAAGATGGGGCCTGGTCGGGCTCCTACAATGAGCAGTTCTTC.